Detailed here is one T cell receptor (beta chain). This specimen comes from a study of blood T cell repertoires in COVID-19. At the level of the study: The origin of the acute and convalescent COVID-19 samples was the United States, Italy and Spain. PBMCs, B-cell-depleted T cells, or T cells were the source of the cDNA or gDNA that made up the material.

Original data processing: By means of reference gene primer amplification, nucleated cell counts were estimated. Method: immunoSEQ multiplex PCR; TCRdb's copy keeps in-frame clones and lacks some. Clone size and V and J calls were adopted from that table, with D and trimming inferred from the DNA. The table records 100,000 to 150,000 clones, around three quarters of them present only once. The TCR was taken from a man in his forties with active or convalescent COVID-19. Material: peripheral blood.

In nucleotides, the CDR3 is TGTGCCAGTAGTATCAGGACAGATACGCAGTATTTT. Its translation is CASSIRTDTQYF. The chain has TRBV19 and TRBJ2-3; D remains ambiguous. Germline loops: CDR1 LNHDA, CDR2 SQIVND (reference sequence). The CDR3 is 12 amino acids. Trimming removed 3 bases at V and 3 bases at J, with 4 bases between.